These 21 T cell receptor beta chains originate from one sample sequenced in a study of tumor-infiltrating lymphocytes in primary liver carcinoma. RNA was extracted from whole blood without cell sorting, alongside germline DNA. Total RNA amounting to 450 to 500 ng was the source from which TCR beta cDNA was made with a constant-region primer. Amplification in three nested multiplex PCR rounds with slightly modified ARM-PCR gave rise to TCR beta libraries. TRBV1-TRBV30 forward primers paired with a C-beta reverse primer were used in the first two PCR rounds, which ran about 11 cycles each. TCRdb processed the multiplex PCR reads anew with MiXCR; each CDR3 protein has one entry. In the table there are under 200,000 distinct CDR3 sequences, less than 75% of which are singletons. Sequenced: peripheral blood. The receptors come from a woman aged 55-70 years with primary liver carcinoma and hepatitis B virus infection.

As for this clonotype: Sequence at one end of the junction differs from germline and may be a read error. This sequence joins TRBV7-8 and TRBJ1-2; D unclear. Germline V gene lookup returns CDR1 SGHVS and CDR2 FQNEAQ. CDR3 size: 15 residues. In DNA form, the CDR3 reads TGTACCAGCAGCTTAGCGGCAGGAACTAACTATGACTACACCTTC. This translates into CTSSLAAGTNYDYTF.

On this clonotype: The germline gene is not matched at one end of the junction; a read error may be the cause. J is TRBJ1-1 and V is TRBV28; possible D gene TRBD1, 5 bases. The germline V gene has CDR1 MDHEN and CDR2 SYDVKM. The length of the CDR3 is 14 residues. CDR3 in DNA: TGTGCCTGCAGTTCGGGACGGAGGAACACTGAAGCTTTCTTT. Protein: CACSSGRRNTEAFF.

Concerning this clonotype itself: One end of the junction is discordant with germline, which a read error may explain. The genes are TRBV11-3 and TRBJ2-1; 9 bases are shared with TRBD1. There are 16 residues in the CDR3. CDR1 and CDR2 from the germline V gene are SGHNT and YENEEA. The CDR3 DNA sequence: TGTGCCATCAGCCCCCGGGGGACAGGGACCTACAATGGGCAGTTCTTC. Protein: CAISPRGTGTYNGQFF.

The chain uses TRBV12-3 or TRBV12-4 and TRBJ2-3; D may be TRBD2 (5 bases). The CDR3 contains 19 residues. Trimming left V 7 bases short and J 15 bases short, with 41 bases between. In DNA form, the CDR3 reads TGTGCCAGCACCCGACGGGAATTAGCCAAGTGGGTGAGCACAGATACGCGCTATTTT. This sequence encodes CASTRRELAKWVSTDTRYF.

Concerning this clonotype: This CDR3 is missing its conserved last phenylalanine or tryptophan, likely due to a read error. CDR3 loop: CASSPLRPYGYTI. The CDR3 DNA is TGTGCGAGCAGCCCTCTCCGACCATATGGCTACACCATC. The chain couples TRBV11-2 to TRBJ1-2; D is unresolved. This CDR3 has 13 residues. Germline V gene lookup returns CDR1 SGHAT and CDR2 FQNNGV.

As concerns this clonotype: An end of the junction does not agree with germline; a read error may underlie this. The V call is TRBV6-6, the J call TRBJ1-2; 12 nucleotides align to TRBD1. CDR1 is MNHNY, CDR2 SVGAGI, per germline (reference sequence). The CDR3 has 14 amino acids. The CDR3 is CASRGTGGAYGYIF. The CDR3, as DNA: TGTGCCAGCAGGGGGACAGGGGGCGCGTATGGCTACATCTTC.

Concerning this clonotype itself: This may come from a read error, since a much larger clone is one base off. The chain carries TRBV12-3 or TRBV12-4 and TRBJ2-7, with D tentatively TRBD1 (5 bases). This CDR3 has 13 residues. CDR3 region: CVSSLRGPGEQYF. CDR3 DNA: TGTGTCAGCAGTTTAAGGGGCCCGGGCGAGCAGTACTTC.

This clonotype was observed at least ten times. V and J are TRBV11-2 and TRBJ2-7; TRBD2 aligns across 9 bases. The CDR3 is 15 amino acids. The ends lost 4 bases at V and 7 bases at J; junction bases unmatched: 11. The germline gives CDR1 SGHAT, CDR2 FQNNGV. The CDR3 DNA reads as TGTGCCAGCAGCTCGGGACTAGCCTCACCAGGGGAGCAGTACTTC. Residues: CASSSGLASPGEQYF. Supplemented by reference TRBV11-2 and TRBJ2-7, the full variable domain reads EAGVAQSPRYKIIEKRQSVAFWCNPISGHATLYWYQQILGQGPKLLIQFQNNGVVDDSQLPKDRFSAERLKGVDSTLKIQPAKLEDSAVYLCASSSGLASPGEQYFGPGTRLTVT.

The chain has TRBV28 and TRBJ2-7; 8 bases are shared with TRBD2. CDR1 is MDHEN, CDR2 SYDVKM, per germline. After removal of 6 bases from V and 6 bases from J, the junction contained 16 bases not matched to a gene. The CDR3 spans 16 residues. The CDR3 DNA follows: TGTGCCAGCAGCCCATGGGGACTAGTGATTCCCCTCGAGCAGTACTTC. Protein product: CASSPWGLVIPLEQYF.

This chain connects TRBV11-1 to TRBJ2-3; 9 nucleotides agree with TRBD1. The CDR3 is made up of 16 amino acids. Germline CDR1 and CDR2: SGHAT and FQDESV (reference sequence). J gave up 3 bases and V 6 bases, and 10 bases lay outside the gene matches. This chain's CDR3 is CASSTKQGAVTDTQYF. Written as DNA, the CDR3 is TGTGCCAGCAGTACCAAACAGGGGGCAGTAACAGATACGCAGTATTTT.

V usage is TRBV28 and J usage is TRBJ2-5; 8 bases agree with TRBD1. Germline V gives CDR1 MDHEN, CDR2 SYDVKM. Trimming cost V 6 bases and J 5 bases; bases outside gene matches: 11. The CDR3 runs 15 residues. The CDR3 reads CASSSTRDRWETQYF. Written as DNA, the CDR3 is TGTGCCAGCAGCAGTACTCGGGACAGGTGGGAGACCCAGTACTTC.

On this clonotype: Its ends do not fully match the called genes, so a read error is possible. The CDR3 DNA reads TGCGCCAGCCGCAGCCCAGCGGGGGGGCCAGATACGCAGTGTTTT. As protein: CASRSPAGGPDTQCF. This rearrangement joins TRBV4-1 to TRBJ2-3, with 10 bases matching TRBD2. CDR3 length: 15 amino acids. CDR1 MGHRA and CDR2 YSYEKL come from the germline V gene.

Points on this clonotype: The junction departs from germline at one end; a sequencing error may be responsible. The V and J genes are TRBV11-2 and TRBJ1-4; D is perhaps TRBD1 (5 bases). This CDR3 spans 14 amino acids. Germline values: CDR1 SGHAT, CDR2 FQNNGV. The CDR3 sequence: CAGSSGNGVGELFF. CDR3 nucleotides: TGTGCCGGCAGCTCTGGAAATGGGGTGGGGGAACTGTTTTTT.

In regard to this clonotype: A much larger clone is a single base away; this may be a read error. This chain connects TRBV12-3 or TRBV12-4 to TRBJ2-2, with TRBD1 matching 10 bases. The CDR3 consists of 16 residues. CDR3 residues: CTSTLSRTGGAGELFF. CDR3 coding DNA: TGTACCAGCACTCTAAGTCGGACAGGGGGTGCCGGGGAGCTGTTTTTT.

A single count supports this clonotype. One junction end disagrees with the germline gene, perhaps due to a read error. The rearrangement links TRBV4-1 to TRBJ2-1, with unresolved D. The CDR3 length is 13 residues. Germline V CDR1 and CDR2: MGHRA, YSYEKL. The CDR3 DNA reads TGCGCCAGCTGCCAAGCCTCCCATCATGAGCAGTTCTTC. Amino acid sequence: CASCQASHHEQFF.

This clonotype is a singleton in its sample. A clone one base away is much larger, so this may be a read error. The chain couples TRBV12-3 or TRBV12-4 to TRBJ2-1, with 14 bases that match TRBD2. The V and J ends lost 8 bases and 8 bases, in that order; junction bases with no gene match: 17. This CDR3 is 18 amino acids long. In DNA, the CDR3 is TGTGCCAGCTGTCACCCAGCCCGGACTAGCGGGAGGAACTATGAGCAGTTCTTC. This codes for CASCHPARTSGRNYEQFF.

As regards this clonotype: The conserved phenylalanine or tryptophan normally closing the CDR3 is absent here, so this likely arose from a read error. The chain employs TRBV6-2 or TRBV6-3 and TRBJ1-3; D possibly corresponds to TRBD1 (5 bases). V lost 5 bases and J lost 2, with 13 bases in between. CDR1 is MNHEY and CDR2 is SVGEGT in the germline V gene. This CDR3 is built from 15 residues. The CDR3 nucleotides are TGTGCCAGCAGTCGTCTACAGGTGACTGGAAACACCATATATCTT. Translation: CASSRLQVTGNTIYL.

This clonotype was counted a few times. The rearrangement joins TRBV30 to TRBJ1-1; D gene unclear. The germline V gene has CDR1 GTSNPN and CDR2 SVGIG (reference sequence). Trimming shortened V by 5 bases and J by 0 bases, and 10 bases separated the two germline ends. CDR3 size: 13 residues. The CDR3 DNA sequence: TGTGCCTGGGAAGGGATCATGAACACTGAAGCTTTCTTT. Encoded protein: CAWEGIMNTEAFF.

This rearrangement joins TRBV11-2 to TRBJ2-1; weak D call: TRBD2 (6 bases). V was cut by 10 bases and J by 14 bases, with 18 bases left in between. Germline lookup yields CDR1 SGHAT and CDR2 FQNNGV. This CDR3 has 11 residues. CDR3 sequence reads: CANSMGLREFF. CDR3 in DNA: TGTGCCAACAGTATGGGACTTCGGGAGTTCTTC.

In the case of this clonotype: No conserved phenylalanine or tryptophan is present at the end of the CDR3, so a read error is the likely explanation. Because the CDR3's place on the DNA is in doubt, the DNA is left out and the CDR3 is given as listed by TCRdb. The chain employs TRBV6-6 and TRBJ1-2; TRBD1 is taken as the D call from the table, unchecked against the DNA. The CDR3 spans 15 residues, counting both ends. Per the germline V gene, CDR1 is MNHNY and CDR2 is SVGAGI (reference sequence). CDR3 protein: CASTIFRGGTAGCTL.

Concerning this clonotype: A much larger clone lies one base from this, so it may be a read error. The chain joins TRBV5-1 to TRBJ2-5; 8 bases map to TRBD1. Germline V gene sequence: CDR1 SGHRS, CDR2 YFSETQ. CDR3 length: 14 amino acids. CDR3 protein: CARSSAQGEQTQYF. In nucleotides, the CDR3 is TGCGCCAGGAGCTCCGCACAGGGGGAACAGACCCAGTACTTC.